Below, 20 T cell receptor beta chains from the same sample are listed, as sequenced in a study of cytomegalovirus exposure and HLA in healthy donors. In the PCR, 60 Vbeta and 13 Jbeta primers were used. The table came from immunoSEQ multiplex PCR; TCRdb's copy has only in-frame clones and leaves some out. The sample has over 150,000 clones, around 80% seen once. Material: PBMCs. These receptors were obtained from a woman in her 50s in good health and CMV-seropositive.

The CDR3 DNA sequence: TGCAGCGTTGATGGGGCAACGGGCACTGAAGCTTTCTTT. Its protein product is CSVDGATGTEAFF. This chain joins TRBV29-1 and TRBJ1-1, with a tentative D call TRBD1 (5 bases). The CDR3 loop spans 13 amino acids. V was shortened by 3 bases and J by 4 bases, with 12 bases between the two germline ends. Germline-derived CDR1 and CDR2 are SQVTM and ANQGSEA.

This chain connects TRBV19 to TRBJ1-2, with 9 bases fitting TRBD1. The CDR3 is made up of 14 amino acids. The germline V gene encodes CDR1 LNHDA and CDR2 SQIVND (reference sequence). V lost 5 bases and J lost 6; bases outside the gene matches: 7. This CDR3 is CASSAQGAVDGYTF. The DNA of the CDR3 is TGTGCCAGTAGTGCACAGGGGGCGGTTGATGGCTACACCTTC.

This sequence joins TRBV11-3 and TRBJ2-3; 16 bases fit TRBD2. J gave up 0 bases and V 7 bases, and 13 bases lay outside the gene matches. Germline assignment: CDR1 SGHNT and CDR2 YENEEA. The CDR3 is 20 amino acids. The CDR3 DNA reads TGTGCCAGCACCGACCTGGGGGGACTAGCGGGGGGGCGAAGCACAGATACGCAGTATTTT. Its translation is CASTDLGGLAGGRSTDTQYF.

The rearrangement links TRBV30 to TRBJ2-7, with 8 bases fitting TRBD1. The CDR3 covers 13 residues. In germline, CDR1 is GTSNPN, CDR2 SVGIG (reference sequence). V gave up 5 bases and J gave up 5 bases; unmatched junction bases: 8. CDR3 DNA: TGTGCCTGGGACAGGGGACTTAGGGACGAGCAGTACTTC. Protein product: CAWDRGLRDEQYF.

This clone showed up just a few times. The chain couples TRBV6-1 to TRBJ2-7; D is perhaps TRBD1 (6 bases). The length of the CDR3 is 13 residues. Germline V gene sequence: CDR1 MNHNS, CDR2 SASEGT. V was trimmed by 6 bases and J by 2 bases, leaving 11 bases between them. Written as DNA, the CDR3 is TGTGCCAGCAGCCCGACAGGTGCCTACGAGCAGTACTTC. This sequence encodes CASSPTGAYEQYF.

The chain couples TRBV10-3 to TRBJ1-3; perhaps TRBD1 as D (5 bases). Germline CDR1 reads ENHRY; CDR2 reads SYGVKD. V lost 7 bases and J lost 2, with 12 bases in between. The CDR3 runs 14 residues. The CDR3 DNA is TGTGCCATCACTAACGGGGGAACTGGAAACACCATATATTTT. Translated: CAITNGGTGNTIYF.

The rearrangement links TRBV9 to TRBJ2-7; D might be TRBD1 (6 bases). Germline V CDR1 and CDR2: SGDLS, YYNGEE. The CDR3 contains 14 residues. Trimming shortened V by 0 bases and J by 3 bases, and 10 bases separated the two germline ends. The CDR3, as DNA: TGTGCCAGCAGCGTAGGGGGACAAAGCTACGAGCAGTACTTC. It is translated as CASSVGGQSYEQYF.

The chain carries TRBV29-1 and TRBJ2-7, with 8 bases aligning to TRBD1. This CDR3 has 11 residues. CDR1 and CDR2 (germline): SQVTM, ANQGSEA. V was pared by 7 bases and J by 7 bases, with 6 bases of the junction left unmatched. CDR3 nucleotides: TGCAGCGCAGGGGGCTCGTGGGAGCAGTACTTC. This translates into CSAGGSWEQYF.

The chain employs TRBV12-5 and TRBJ1-5, with 9 positions matching TRBD1. CDR3 size: 20 residues. Per germline, CDR1 LGHNT and CDR2 FRNRAP. Trimming took 1 base from V and 0 from J; bases not matched to a gene: 13. The CDR3 DNA is TGTGCTAGTGGTTTGGACCGGCCGGGACAGGGCACGTATAGCAATCAGCCCCAGCATTTT. This codes for CASGLDRPGQGTYSNQPQHF.

This chain uses TRBV7-2 with TRBJ1-1; D unclear. CDR1 is SGHTA, CDR2 FQGNSA, per germline. CDR3 length: 13 amino acids. The V end lost 2 bases, the J end lost 8 bases, and 12 bases lay between the germline ends. The CDR3 DNA reads TGTGCCAGCAGCTTACTCAGACAAGAAGAAGCTTTCTTT. Translating gives CASSLLRQEEAFF.

This chain joins TRBV27 and TRBJ1-2; the D gene is possibly TRBD1 (5 bases). The CDR3 length is 14 residues. The germline V gene encodes CDR1 MNHEY and CDR2 SMNVEV (reference sequence). V was shortened by 4 bases and J by 10 bases, with 19 bases between the two germline ends. In nucleotides, the CDR3 is TGTGCCAGCAGTTGGGGCCTGCAGAGTATCGTCTACACCTTC. It yields the protein CASSWGLQSIVYTF.

The chain combines TRBV4-3 with TRBJ2-1; 9 nucleotides match TRBD1. Trimming removed 1 base from V and 0 bases from J; junction bases left unmatched: 7. The CDR3 contains 18 residues. Germline-derived CDR1 and CDR2 are LGHNA and YSLEER. The CDR3 DNA reads as TGCGCCAGCAGCCAAGGGACAGGGGAGGGGAGCTCCTACAATGAGCAGTTCTTC. The encoded protein is CASSQGTGEGSSYNEQFF.

The rearrangement joins TRBV5-6 to TRBJ2-3; D not certain. The CDR3 length is 14 residues. V was trimmed by 4 bases and J by 1 base, leaving 10 bases between them. Germline-derived CDR1 and CDR2 are SGHDT and YYEEEE. Written as DNA, the CDR3 is TGTGCCAGCAGCCGCGAGGCAGGCACAGATACGCAGTATTTT. Amino acid sequence: CASSREAGTDTQYF.

This chain connects TRBV28 to TRBJ1-1, with 7 bases that match TRBD1. With V trimmed by 8 bases and J by 10 bases, 13 bases remained unmatched. The CDR3 length is 13 residues. The germline gives CDR1 MDHEN, CDR2 SYDVKM. In DNA, the CDR3 is TGTGCCAGCTCCCCAGGGGGGATGTGGGTAGCTTTCTTT. It translates to CASSPGGMWVAFF.

The rearrangement links TRBV10-3 to TRBJ2-1, with D tentatively TRBD2 (5 bases). The ends were cut back, 2 bases at V and 2 bases at J, with 10 bases in the middle. The CDR3 runs 15 residues. Germline loops: CDR1 ENHRY, CDR2 SYGVKD. The CDR3 DNA reads as TGTGCCATCAGTGAGGGTCGGACTGCCTACAATGAGCAGTTCTTC. Translating gives CAISEGRTAYNEQFF.

This chain connects TRBV5-1 to TRBJ2-3, with TRBD2 as a possible D gene (5 bases). V lost 4 bases and J 0 bases, leaving 12 bases between the germline ends. CDR3 size: 15 residues. In germline, CDR1 is SGHRS, CDR2 YFSETQ. For the CDR3, the DNA is TGCGCCAGCAGCCTCCCGGGAACTAGCACAGATACGCAGTATTTT. Amino acid sequence: CASSLPGTSTDTQYF.

This clone was detected a few times. The V call is TRBV18, the J call TRBJ2-7; perhaps TRBD1 as D (5 bases). V was shortened by 6 bases and J by 0 bases, with 12 bases between the two germline ends. Germline-derived CDR1 and CDR2 are KGHSH and LQKENI. This CDR3 contains 14 residues. In nucleotides, the CDR3 is TGTGCCAGCTCTCGCGACAGCGACTCCTACGAGCAGTACTTC. Protein sequence: CASSRDSDSYEQYF.

The rearrangement joins TRBV7-8 to TRBJ1-2; D is ambiguous. Germline-derived CDR1 and CDR2 are SGHVS and FQNEAQ. CDR3 length: 16 amino acids. V lost 5 bases to trimming and J lost 0 bases, with 16 bases between them. The chain's CDR3 is CASSHLGGPSNYGYTF. Here the CDR3 DNA reads TGTGCCAGCAGCCACCTAGGAGGACCTTCTAACTATGGCTACACCTTC.

This chain links TRBV6-6 with TRBJ1-4; 8 bases are shared with TRBD1. The ends lost 6 bases at V and 7 bases at J; junction bases unmatched: 7. This CDR3 comprises 14 residues. The germline CDR1 and CDR2 sequences are MNHNY and SVGAGI (reference sequence). The CDR3 DNA sequence: TGTGCCAGCAGGGCGACAGGGGAGTTTGAAAAACTGTTTTTT. Its protein is CASRATGEFEKLFF.

The genes are TRBV18 and TRBJ1-1; the match to TRBD1 covers 9 bases. Germline trimming cut 8 bases from V and 3 bases from J; bases unmatched to any gene: 4. Per germline, CDR1 KGHSH and CDR2 LQKENI. The CDR3 contains 13 residues. CDR3 loop: CASRQGVYTEAFF. CDR3 sequence (DNA): TGTGCCAGCAGACAGGGGGTATACACTGAAGCTTTCTTT.